This T cell receptor (beta chain) derives from a study of T cell repertoires in cytomegalovirus infection. Study in general: Selection of CMV epitopes for the study included recently identified HLA-C-restricted and well-studied HLA-B-restricted ones. It can be stated that public TCR beta signatures indicated CMV infection as well as a matching HLA type.

Each CDR3 protein gets one entry after TCRdb re-called the reads with MiXCR. The table includes a few hundred thousand distinct CDR3 sequences, roughly a third detected once. Remarks on this clonotype: Its matching antigen is unknown.

Study-wide results and caveats: Ex vivo, HLA-C-restricted CMV-specific TCR beta clonotypes prevailed over the rest of the response.

The sample in question was cultured PBMCs, obtained from culture after CMV antigen stimulation. The receptor's source is a human donor in good health (CMV status not recorded). Some clones in this sample may be carry-over from other donors' samples.

CDR3 nucleotides: TGCAGCGTTGGACAGAAGTACGAGCAGTACTTC. Translating it yields CSVGQKYEQYF. The chain is built from TRBV29-1 and TRBJ2-7; the D gene is possibly TRBD1 (5 bases). V was shortened by 4 bases and J by 4 bases, with 8 bases between the two germline ends. Looked up from germline, CDR1 is SQVTM and CDR2 is ANQGSEA. The CDR3 loop spans 11 amino acids.